What follows describes a single T cell receptor (beta chain). Its antigen is still unknown. This sample stems from a study of T cell responses to AZD1222 COVID-19 vaccine. For the study at large: Both about-4-week and about-12-week second-dose recipients were combined.

The protocol was immunoSEQ multiplex PCR, while the TCRdb copy is restricted to in-frame clones and leaves out a portion. The table records over 85,000 clones, roughly nine tenths of them present only once. This CDR3 is built from 15 residues. Germline CDR1 reads SGHDN; CDR2 reads FVKESK. The V segment lost 6 bases and the J segment 4 bases; nucleotides outside the gene matches: 11. Points from the study as a whole: Without day 14 samples, only post-peak T cell repertoires were studied. Among the donors, most were white British and more were female, and clonal diversity was possibly underestimated. Two doses of AZD1222 preceded a rise in Spike-specific TCR breadth and depth.

Sequencing used peripheral blood, obtained on day 0 of AZD1222 vaccination. The sequence came from an adult in good health. The chain has TRBV14 and TRBJ1-1; 7 nucleotides line up with TRBD1. For the CDR3, the DNA is TGTGCCAGCAGTCAACTGACAGGGTCGACCACTGAAGCTTTCTTT. Residues: CASSQLTGSTTEAFF.